This T cell receptor beta chain was profiled in a study of blood T cell repertoires in COVID-19. After removal of 4 bases from V and 3 bases from J, the junction contained 5 bases not matched to a gene. Germline CDR1 is SGHRS and CDR2 is YFSETQ. The CDR3 runs 15 residues. Enrolled through a virtual design, the participants were between roughly 18 and 95 years of age and came from 24 US areas. Clones were read by immunoSEQ multiplex PCR, and TCRdb kept only the in-frame ones, dropping some. Altogether tens of thousands of clones are present, about 89% being singletons, with the ten largest covering 0.9% to 1.5%.

This chain connects TRBV5-1 to TRBJ2-1; TRBD2 matches 9 bases. Specimen: PBMCs or T cells enriched from blood (not recorded which). This receptor was obtained from a woman between 45 and 60 years old with acute COVID-19. The CDR3 sequence: CASSTQRGDYNEQFF. The CDR3 DNA reads TGCGCCAGCAGCACCCAGCGGGGGGACTACAATGAGCAGTTCTTC.